The 8 T cell receptor beta chains presented below share a single source sample, sequenced in a study of human T cells and chemical hapten exposure. Noted time point: patch test 1, 2 weeks after DPC sensitization. As for treatment: therapeutic diphenylcyclopropenone sensitization with weekly scalp DPC. TCRdb passed the RACE reads through MiXCR, listing each CDR3 protein once. Of 370,000 or so distinct CDR3 sequences listed, around 5% are singletons. The input for sequencing was whole blood, taken in connection with sensitization to the hapten diphenylcyclopropenone (DPC). The receptors stem from a woman in her fifties or sixties with alopecia areata. Some clones in this sample may be carry-over from other donors' samples.

There are many counts of this clonotype. J is TRBJ2-3 and V is TRBV18, with 8 positions matching TRBD1. The ends lost 3 bases at V and 7 bases at J; junction bases unmatched: 6. There are 14 residues in the CDR3. Germline V CDR1 and CDR2: KGHSH, LQKENI. CDR3 bases: TGTGCCAGCTCACCGCCAGGGGGCGAAAATACGCAGTATTTT. It specifies CASSPPGGENTQYF.

This clonotype has ten or more counts. The V gene is TRBV15, the J gene TRBJ2-3; 14 nucleotides match TRBD2. V trimming: 5 bases; J trimming: 1 base; junction bases outside the gene matches: 8. Looked up from germline, CDR1 is LNHNV and CDR2 is YYDKDF (reference sequence). This CDR3 is built from 18 residues. Written as DNA, the CDR3 is TGTGCCACCAGCCGGCCCCTGACTAGCGGGAGGGGCACAGATACGCAGTATTTT. Amino acid sequence: CATSRPLTSGRGTDTQYF.

This clonotype has a count of ten or more. The V gene is TRBV20-1, the J gene TRBJ2-1; D ambiguous. This CDR3 has 13 residues. Trimming left V 3 bases short and J 5 bases short, with 11 bases between. CDR1 and CDR2 from the germline V gene are DFQATT and SNEGSKA (reference sequence). CDR3 coding DNA: TGCAGTGCTAGCTTAGAATGGCACAATGAGCAGTTCTTC. Translating it yields CSASLEWHNEQFF.

Worth noting for this clonotype: One end of the junction fails to match germline, which may point to a read error. The chain recombines TRBV6-5 with TRBJ1-6; D possibly corresponds to TRBD1 (5 bases). Germline V gene sequence: CDR1 MNHEY, CDR2 SVGAGI. The CDR3 covers 16 residues. The CDR3 here is CACSYSGPGPRSPLHF. DNA for the CDR3: TGTGCCTGCAGTTACTCGGGACCGGGCCCCCGTTCACCCCTCCACTTT.

This rearrangement joins TRBV7-3 to TRBJ1-1, with D uncertain. This CDR3 is built from 15 residues. Germline V CDR1 and CDR2: SGHTA, FQGTGA. The V and J ends lost 5 bases and 4 bases respectively, with 17 bases between them. CDR3 region: CASSPSPILTTEAFF. The CDR3 DNA is TGTGCCAGCAGCCCCAGCCCAATACTCACCACTGAAGCTTTCTTT.

Many counts were recorded for this clonotype. The V gene is TRBV6-5, the J gene TRBJ2-1; 7 bases map to TRBD2. There are 16 residues in the CDR3. The V gene's germline CDR1 is MNHEY and CDR2 SVGAGI. Trimming took 5 bases from V and 2 from J; bases not matched to a gene: 9. The CDR3 sequence is CASSLLGGGTYNEQFF. In DNA, the CDR3 is TGTGCCAGCAGTCTACTTGGCGGGGGTACCTACAATGAGCAGTTCTTC.

On this clonotype: This CDR3 fails to terminate in the conserved phenylalanine or tryptophan, so it likely reflects a read error. It is unclear where the CDR3 begins or ends on the DNA, so no DNA is shown, and the CDR3 is as TCRdb lists it. The V and J genes are TRBV7-3 and TRBJ1-6; the table gives TRBD1 as D, unverified against the DNA. Germline CDR1 and CDR2: SGHTA and FQGTGA. The CDR3 sequence runs 11 residues, both termini included. The CDR3 sequence is CASSPDRLIVL.

This clonotype has a count of ten or more. The V and J genes are TRBV21-1 and TRBJ2-7; the tabulated D call, TRBD1, remains unverified against the DNA. TRBV21-1 is tagged as a pseudogene. This CDR3 has 14 residues. The CDR3: CASISCQGTHEQYF. CDR3 DNA: TGTGCCAGCATCAGCTGTCAGGGGACCCACGAGCAGTACTTC.